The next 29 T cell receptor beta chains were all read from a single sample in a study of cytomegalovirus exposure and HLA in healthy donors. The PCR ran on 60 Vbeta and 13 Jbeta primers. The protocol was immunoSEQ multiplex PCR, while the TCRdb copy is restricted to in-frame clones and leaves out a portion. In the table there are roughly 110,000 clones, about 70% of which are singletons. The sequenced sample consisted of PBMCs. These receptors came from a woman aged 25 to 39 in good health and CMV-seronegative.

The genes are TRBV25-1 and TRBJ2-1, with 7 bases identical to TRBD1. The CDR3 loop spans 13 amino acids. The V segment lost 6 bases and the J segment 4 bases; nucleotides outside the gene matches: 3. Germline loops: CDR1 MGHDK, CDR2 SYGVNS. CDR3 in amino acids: CASRDRSYNEQFF. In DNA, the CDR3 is TGTGCCAGCAGGGACAGGAGTTACAATGAGCAGTTCTTC.

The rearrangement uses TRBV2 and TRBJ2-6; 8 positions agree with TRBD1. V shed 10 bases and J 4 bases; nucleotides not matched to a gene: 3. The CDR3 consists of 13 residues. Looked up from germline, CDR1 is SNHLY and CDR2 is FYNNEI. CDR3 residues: CAIQGGGANVLTF. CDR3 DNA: TGTGCCATACAGGGGGGCGGGGCCAACGTCCTGACTTTC. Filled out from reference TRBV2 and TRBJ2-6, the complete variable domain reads EPEVTQTPSHQVTQMGQEVILRCVPISNHLYFYWYRQILGQKVEFLVSFYNNEISEKSEIFDDQFSVERPDGSNFTLKIRSTKLEDSAMYFCAIQGGGANVLTFGAGSRLTVL.

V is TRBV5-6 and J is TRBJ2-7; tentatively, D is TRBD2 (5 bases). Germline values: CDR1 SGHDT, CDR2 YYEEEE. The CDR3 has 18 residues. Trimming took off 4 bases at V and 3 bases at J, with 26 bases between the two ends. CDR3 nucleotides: TGTGCCAGCAGCCCGGAGGCAGGATTAAGGCTAAACCTCTACGAGCAGTACTTC. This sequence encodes CASSPEAGLRLNLYEQYF.

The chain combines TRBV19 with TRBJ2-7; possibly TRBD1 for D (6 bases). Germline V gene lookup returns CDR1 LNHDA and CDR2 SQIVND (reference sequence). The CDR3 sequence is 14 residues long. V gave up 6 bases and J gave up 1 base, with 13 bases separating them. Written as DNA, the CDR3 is TGTGCCAGTAGATCCACGGACAGATCCTACGAGCAGTACTTC. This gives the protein CASRSTDRSYEQYF.

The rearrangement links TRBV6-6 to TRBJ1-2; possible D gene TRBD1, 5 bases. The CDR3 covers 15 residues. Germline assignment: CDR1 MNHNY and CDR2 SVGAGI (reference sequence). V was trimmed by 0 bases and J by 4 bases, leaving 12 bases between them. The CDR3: CASSYSAGNRYGYTF. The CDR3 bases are TGTGCCAGCAGTTACTCGGCAGGGAATCGCTATGGCTACACCTTC.

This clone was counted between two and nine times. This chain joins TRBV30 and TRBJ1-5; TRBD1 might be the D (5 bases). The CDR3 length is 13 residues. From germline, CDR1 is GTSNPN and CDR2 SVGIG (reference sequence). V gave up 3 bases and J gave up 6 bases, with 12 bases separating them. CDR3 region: CAWSTGLTQPQHF. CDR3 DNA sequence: TGTGCCTGGAGCACAGGCCTTACTCAGCCCCAGCATTTT. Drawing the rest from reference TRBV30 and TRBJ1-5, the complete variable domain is SQTIHQWPATLVQPVGSPLSLECTVEGTSNPNLYWYRQAAGRGLQLLFYSVGIGQISSEVPQNLSASRPQDRQFILSSKKLLLSDSGFYLCAWSTGLTQPQHFGDGTRLSIL.

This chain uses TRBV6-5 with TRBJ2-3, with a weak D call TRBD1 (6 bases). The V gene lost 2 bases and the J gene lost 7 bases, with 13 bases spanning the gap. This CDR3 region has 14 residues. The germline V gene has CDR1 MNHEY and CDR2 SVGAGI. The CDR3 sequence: CASSYRGHRNTQYF. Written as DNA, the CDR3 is TGTGCCAGCAGTTACAGGGGACATAGGAATACGCAGTATTTT.

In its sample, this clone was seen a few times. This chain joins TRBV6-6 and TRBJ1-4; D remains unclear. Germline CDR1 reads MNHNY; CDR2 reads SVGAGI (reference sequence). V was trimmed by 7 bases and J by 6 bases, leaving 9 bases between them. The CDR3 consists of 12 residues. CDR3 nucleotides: TGTGCCAGCACAGGCAGTCATGAAAAACTGTTTTTT. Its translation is CASTGSHEKLFF.

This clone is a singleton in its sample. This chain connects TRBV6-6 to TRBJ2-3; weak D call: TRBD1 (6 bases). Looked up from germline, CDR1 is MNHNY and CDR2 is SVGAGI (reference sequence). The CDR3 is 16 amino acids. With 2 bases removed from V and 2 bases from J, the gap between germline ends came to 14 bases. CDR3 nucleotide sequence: TGTGCCAGCAGTTACGGCGACTGGGACACCACAGATACGCAGTATTTT. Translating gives CASSYGDWDTTDTQYF.

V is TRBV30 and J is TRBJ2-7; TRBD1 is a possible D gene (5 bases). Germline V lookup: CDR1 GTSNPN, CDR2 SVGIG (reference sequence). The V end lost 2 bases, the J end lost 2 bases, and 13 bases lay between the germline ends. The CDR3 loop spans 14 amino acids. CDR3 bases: TGTGCCTGGAGTCTCGACAGCGTCCCCTACGAGCAGTACTTC. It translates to CAWSLDSVPYEQYF.

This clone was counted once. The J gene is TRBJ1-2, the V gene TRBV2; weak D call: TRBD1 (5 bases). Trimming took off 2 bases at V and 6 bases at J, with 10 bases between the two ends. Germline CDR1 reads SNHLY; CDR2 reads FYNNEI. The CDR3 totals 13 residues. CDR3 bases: TGTGCCAGCAGTGAACGGCGGGGGAATGGCTACACCTTC. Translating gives CASSERRGNGYTF.

The CDR3 DNA reads TGTGCCAGCAGATCAGGGGATCTTAACTATGGCTACACCTTC. This encodes CASRSGDLNYGYTF. The chain is built from TRBV6-5 and TRBJ1-2, with D maybe TRBD1 (6 bases). With 6 bases removed from V and 1 base from J, the gap between germline ends came to 12 bases. There are 14 residues in the CDR3. The germline gives CDR1 MNHEY, CDR2 SVGAGI.

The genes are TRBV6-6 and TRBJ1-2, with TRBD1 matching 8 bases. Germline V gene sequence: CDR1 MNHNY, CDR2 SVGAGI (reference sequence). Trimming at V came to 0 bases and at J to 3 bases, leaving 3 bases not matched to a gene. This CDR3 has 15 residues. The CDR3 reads CASSYSLTGDYGYTF. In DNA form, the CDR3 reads TGTGCCAGCAGTTACTCGTTGACAGGGGACTATGGCTACACCTTC.

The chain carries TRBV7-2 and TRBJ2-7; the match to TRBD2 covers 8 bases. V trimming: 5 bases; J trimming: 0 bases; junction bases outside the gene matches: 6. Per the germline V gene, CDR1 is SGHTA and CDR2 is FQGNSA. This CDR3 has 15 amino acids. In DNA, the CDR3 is TGTGCCAGCAGCCCATCCCTAGCGGGCTCCTACGAGCAGTACTTC. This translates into CASSPSLAGSYEQYF.

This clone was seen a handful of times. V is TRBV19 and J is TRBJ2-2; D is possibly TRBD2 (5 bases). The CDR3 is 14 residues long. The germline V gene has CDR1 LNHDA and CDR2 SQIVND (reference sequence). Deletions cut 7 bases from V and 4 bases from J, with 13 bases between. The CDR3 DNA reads TGTGCCAGTACGCGGACCGGGATCACCGGGGAGCTGTTTTTT. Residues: CASTRTGITGELFF.

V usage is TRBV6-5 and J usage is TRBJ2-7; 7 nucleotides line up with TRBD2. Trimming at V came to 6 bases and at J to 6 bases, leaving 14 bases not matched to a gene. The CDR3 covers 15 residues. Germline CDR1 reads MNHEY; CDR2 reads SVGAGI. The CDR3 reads CASRLCGTKKPEQYF. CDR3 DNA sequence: TGTGCCAGCAGGTTGTGTGGGACTAAAAAGCCCGAGCAGTACTTC.

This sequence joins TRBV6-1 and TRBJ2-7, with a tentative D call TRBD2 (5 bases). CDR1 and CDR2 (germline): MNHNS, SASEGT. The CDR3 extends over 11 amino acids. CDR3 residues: CALGDSYEQYF. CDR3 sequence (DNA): TGTGCACTCGGGGACTCCTACGAGCAGTACTTC.

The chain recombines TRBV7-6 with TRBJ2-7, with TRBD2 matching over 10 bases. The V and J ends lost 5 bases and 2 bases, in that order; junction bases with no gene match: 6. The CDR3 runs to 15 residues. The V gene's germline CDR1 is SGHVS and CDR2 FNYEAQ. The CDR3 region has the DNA TGTGCCAGCAGCCCCCTAGCGGGAGTTACCTACGAGCAGTACTTC. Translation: CASSPLAGVTYEQYF.

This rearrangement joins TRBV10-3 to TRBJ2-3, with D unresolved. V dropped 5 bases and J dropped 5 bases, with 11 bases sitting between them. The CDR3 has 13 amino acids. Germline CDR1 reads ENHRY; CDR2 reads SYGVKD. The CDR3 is CAISPRQEDTQYF. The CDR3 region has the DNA TGTGCCATCAGTCCACGCCAGGAAGATACGCAGTATTTT.

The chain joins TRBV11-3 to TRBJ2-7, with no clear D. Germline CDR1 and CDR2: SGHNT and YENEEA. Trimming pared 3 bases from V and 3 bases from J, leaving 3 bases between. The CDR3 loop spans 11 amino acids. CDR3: CASSFHYEQYF. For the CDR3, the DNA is TGTGCCAGCAGCTTCCACTACGAGCAGTACTTC.

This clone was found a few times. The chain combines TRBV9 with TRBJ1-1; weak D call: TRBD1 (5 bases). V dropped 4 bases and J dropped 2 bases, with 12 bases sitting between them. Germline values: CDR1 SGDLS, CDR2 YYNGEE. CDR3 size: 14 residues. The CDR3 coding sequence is TGTGCCAGCAGCCCCCGGGGGATAAACACTGAAGCTTTCTTT. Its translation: CASSPRGINTEAFF.

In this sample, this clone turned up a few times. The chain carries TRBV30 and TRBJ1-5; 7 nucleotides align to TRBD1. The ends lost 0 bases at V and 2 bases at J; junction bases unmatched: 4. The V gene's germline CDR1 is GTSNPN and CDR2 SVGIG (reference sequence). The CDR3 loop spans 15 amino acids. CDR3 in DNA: TGTGCCTGGAGTGTAAGGGGGCGAGGCAATCAGCCCCAGCATTTT. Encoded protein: CAWSVRGRGNQPQHF.

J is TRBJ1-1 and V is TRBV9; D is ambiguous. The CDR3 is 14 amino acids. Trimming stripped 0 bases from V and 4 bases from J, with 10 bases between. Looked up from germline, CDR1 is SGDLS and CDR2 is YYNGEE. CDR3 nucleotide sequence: TGTGCCAGCAGCGTAGTTGAAGCGAGCACTGAAGCTTTCTTT. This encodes CASSVVEASTEAFF. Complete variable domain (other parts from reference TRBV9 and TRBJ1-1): DSGVTQTPKHLITATGQRVTLRCSPRSGDLSVYWYQQSLDQGLQFLIQYYNGEERAKGNILERFSAQQFPDLHSELNLSSLELGDSALYFCASSVVEASTEAFFGQGTRLTVV.

CDR3 sequence reads: CASSSTGPYDGYTF. CDR3 nucleotides: TGTGCCAGCAGTAGCACAGGGCCCTACGATGGCTACACCTTC. The chain uses TRBV6-5 and TRBJ1-2; possibly TRBD1 for D (6 bases). CDR1 MNHEY and CDR2 SVGAGI come from the germline V gene. V was clipped by 5 bases and J by 6 bases, with 16 bases between them. The CDR3 totals 14 residues.

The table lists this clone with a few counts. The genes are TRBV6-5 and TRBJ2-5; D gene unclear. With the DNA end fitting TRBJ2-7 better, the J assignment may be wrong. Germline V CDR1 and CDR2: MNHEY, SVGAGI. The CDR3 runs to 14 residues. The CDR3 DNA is TGTGCCAGCAGTAGCAGCGCCACCTCTAGCGAGCAGTACTTC. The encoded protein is CASSSSATSSEQYF.

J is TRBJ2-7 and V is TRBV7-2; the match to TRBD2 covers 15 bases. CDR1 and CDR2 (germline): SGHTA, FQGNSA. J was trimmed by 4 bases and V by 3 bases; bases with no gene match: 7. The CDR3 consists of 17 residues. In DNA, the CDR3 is TGTGCCAGCAGCTTGAGGACTAGCGGGGGGGCCATGTACGAGCAGTACTTC. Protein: CASSLRTSGGAMYEQYF.

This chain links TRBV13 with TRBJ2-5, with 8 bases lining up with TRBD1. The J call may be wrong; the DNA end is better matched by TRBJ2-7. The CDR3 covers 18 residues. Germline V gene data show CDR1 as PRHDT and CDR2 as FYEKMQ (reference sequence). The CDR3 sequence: CASSLGPNRDRSAYEQYF. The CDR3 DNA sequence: TGTGCCAGCAGCTTAGGCCCCAATAGGGACAGGTCCGCCTACGAGCAGTACTTC.

The CDR3 loop is CASSPILGGLAGEASYEQYF. The CDR3 bases are TGTGCCAGCAGCCCCATCCTCGGGGGCCTAGCGGGAGAAGCTTCCTACGAGCAGTACTTC. This chain connects TRBV4-2 to TRBJ2-7; TRBD2 aligns across 10 bases. In germline, CDR1 is LGHNA, CDR2 YNFKEQ. J gave up 1 base and V 4 bases, and 19 bases lay outside the gene matches. The CDR3 has 20 amino acids.

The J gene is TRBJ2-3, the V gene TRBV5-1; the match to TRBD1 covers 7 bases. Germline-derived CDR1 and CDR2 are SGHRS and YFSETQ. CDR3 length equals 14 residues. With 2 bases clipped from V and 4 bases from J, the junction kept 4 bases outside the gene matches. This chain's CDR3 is CASSFTGAPDTQYF. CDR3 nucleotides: TGCGCCAGCAGCTTTACAGGGGCCCCAGATACGCAGTATTTT. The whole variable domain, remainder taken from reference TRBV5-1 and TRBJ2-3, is KAGVTQTPRYLIKTRGQQVTLSCSPISGHRSVSWYQQTPGQGLQFLFEYFSETQRNKGNFPGRFSGRQFSNSRSEMNVSTLELGDSALYLCASSFTGAPDTQYFGPGTRLTVL.